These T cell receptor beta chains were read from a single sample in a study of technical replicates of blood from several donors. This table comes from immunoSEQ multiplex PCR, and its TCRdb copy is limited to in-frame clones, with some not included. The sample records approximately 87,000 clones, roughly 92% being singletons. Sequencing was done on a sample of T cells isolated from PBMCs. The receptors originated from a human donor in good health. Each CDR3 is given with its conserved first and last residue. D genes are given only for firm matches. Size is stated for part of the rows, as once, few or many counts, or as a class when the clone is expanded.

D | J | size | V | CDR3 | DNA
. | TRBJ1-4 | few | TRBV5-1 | CASSLRQATNEKLFF | TGCGCCAGCAGCTTGCGGCAGGCAACTAATGAAAAACTGTTTTTT
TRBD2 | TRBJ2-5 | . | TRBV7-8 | CASTLGLAGGKETQYF | TGTGCCAGCACCTTAGGGCTAGCGGGGGGAAAAGAGACCCAGTACTTC
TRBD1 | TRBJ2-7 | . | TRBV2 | CASTKTKTGGASEQYF | TGTGCCAGCACCAAGACCAAGACAGGGGGCGCGTCCGAGCAGTACTTC
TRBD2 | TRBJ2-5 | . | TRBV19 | CASKTSGTETQYF | TGTGCCAGTAAAACTAGCGGGACGGAGACCCAGTACTTC
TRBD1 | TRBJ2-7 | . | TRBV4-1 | CASSQDFGTGSYEQYF | TGCGCCAGCAGCCAAGATTTCGGGACAGGTTCCTACGAGCAGTACTTC
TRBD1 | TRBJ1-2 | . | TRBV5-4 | CASSPDRVINYGYTF | TGTGCCAGCAGCCCGGACAGGGTAATCAACTATGGCTACACCTTC
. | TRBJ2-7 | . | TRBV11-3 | CASSFSLYEQYF | TGTGCCAGCAGTTTCAGTCTCTACGAGCAGTACTTC
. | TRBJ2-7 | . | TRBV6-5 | CASRPLGGQAYEQYF | TGTGCCAGCCGTCCTTTGGGGGGGCAGGCCTACGAGCAGTACTTC
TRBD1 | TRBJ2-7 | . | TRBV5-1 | CASSGAGTGGYEQYF | TGCGCCAGCAGCGGTGCCGGGACAGGGGGCTACGAGCAGTACTTC
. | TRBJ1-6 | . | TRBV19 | CASSIESINSPLHF | TGTGCCAGTAGTATAGAGTCTATTAATTCACCCCTCCACTTT
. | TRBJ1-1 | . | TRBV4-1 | CASSQERRLGGTEAFF | TGCGCCAGCAGCCAAGAACGCCGCTTGGGGGGCACTGAAGCTTTCTTT
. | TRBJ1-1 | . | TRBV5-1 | CASSFPSNTEAFF | TGCGCCAGCAGCTTTCCTTCGAACACTGAAGCTTTCTTT
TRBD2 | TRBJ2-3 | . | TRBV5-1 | CASRLAGTFTDTQYF | TGCGCCAGCAGGTTAGCGGGAACCTTCACAGATACGCAGTATTTT
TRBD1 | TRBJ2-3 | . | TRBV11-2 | CASSLVVQGDLTDTQYF | TGTGCCAGCAGCTTAGTCGTACAGGGGGATCTCACAGATACGCAGTATTTT
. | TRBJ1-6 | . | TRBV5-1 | CASSLGQFNSPLHF | TGCGCCAGCAGCTTGGGACAGTTTAATTCACCCCTCCACTTT
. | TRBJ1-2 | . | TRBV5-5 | CASSLGESPGGYGYTF | TGTGCCAGCAGCTTGGGAGAGTCGCCGGGGGGCTATGGCTACACCTTC
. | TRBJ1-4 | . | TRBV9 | CASSVGAAGSREKLFF | TGTGCCAGCAGCGTAGGGGCAGCGGGAAGTCGGGAAAAACTGTTTTTT
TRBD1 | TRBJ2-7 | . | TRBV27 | CASRTRGQDGAFEQYF | TGTGCCAGCAGAACCCGAGGACAGGACGGGGCTTTCGAGCAGTACTTC
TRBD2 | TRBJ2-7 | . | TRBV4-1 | CASSQELADDYEQYF | TGCGCCAGCAGCCAAGAGCTAGCGGACGACTACGAGCAGTACTTC
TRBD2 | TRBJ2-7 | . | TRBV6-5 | CASSYTSGGSYEQYF | TGTGCCAGCAGCTATACGAGCGGGGGGTCCTACGAGCAGTACTTC
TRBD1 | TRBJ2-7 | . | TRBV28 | CASSLERTGNEQYF | TGTGCCAGCAGTTTAGAGAGGACAGGCAACGAGCAGTACTTC
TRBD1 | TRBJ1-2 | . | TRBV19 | CASSILDRAGGYTF | TGTGCCAGTAGTATTCTGGACAGGGCCGGTGGCTACACCTTC
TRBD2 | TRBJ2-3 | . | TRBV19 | CASQPGGWTSKDTQYF | TGTGCCAGTCAACCTGGGGGGTGGACTAGCAAGGATACGCAGTATTTT
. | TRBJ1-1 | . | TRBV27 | CASRVAWTDTEAFF | TGTGCCAGCAGGGTGGCTTGGACAGACACTGAAGCTTTCTTT
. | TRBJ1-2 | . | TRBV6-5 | CASSSRDGYTF | TGTGCCAGCAGTTCCCGGGATGGCTACACCTTC
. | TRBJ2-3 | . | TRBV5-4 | CASSLKRADTQYF | TGTGCCAGCAGCTTGAAGCGGGCAGATACGCAGTATTTT
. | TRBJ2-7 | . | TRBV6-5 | CASSYRRTGPYEQYF | TGTGCCAGCAGTTATCGCAGGACTGGCCCCTACGAGCAGTACTTC
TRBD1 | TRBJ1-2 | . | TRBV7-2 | CASSSGQGGKSGDGYTF | TGTGCCAGCAGCTCCGGACAGGGAGGGAAGTCTGGAGATGGCTACACCTTC
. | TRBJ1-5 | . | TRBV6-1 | CASSEHGGPGNQPQHF | TGTGCCAGCAGTGAACACGGGGGGCCCGGCAATCAGCCCCAGCATTTT
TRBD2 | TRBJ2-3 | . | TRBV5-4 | CASSPSMAGGPDTQYF | TGTGCCAGCAGCCCTTCAATGGCGGGAGGGCCAGATACGCAGTATTTT
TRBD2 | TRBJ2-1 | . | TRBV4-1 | CASSQMGGTRNNEQFF | TGCGCCAGCAGCCAAATGGGGGGGACTAGAAACAATGAGCAGTTCTTC
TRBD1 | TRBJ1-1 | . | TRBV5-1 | CASSLAGDRLNTEAFF | TGCGCCAGCAGCTTGGCCGGGGACAGGTTGAACACTGAAGCTTTCTTT
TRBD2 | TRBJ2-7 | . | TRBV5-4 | CASSYTSGAFYEQYF | TGTGCCAGCAGCTACACTAGCGGGGCCTTCTACGAGCAGTACTTC
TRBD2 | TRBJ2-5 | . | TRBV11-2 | CASSPNLLAGKTQYF | TGTGCCAGCAGCCCTAACCTACTAGCGGGCAAGACCCAGTACTTC
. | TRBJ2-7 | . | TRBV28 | CASSFDPQAPSSYEQYF | TGTGCCAGCAGTTTTGACCCCCAAGCGCCGAGCTCCTACGAGCAGTACTTC
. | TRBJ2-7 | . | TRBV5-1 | CASSLAQTYEQYF | TGCGCCAGCAGCTTAGCCCAAACCTACGAGCAGTACTTC
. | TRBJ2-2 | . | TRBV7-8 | CASSLWTANTGELFF | TGTGCCAGCAGCTTATGGACTGCCAACACCGGGGAGCTGTTTTTT
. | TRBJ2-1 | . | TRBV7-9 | CASNFRSNEQFF | TGTGCCAGCAACTTCCGGAGCAATGAGCAGTTCTTC
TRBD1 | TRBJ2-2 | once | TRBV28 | CASSPGTGTGVPGELFF | TGTGCCAGCAGTCCGGGAACCGGGACAGGGGTTCCCGGGGAGCTGTTTTTT
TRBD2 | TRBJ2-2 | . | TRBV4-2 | CASSQGLAGEGQLFF | TGTGCCAGCAGCCAAGGGCTAGCGGGGGAAGGGCAGCTGTTTTTT
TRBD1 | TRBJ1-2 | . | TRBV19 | CASSQRGQGRYGYTF | TGTGCCAGTAGCCAGAGGGGACAGGGTCGCTATGGCTACACCTTC
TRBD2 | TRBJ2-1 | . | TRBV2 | CASGPGGLAGGYEQFF | TGTGCCAGCGGACCCGGGGGACTAGCGGGGGGCTATGAGCAGTTCTTC
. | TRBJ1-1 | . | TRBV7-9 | CASSDGQNTEAFF | TGTGCCAGCAGCGATGGACAGAACACTGAAGCTTTCTTT
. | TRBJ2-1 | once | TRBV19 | CASSISRSSYNEQFF | TGTGCCAGTAGTATATCTAGGAGCTCCTACAATGAGCAGTTCTTC
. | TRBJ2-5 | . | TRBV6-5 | CASSYNRETQYF | TGTGCCAGCAGTTACAACAGGGAGACCCAGTACTTC
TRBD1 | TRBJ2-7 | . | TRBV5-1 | CASSFRGPGSYEQYF | TGCGCCAGCAGCTTTAGGGGGCCGGGCTCCTACGAGCAGTACTTC